These 9 T cell receptor beta chains were all obtained from the same sample, sequenced in a study of T cell responses to AZD1222 COVID-19 vaccine. The repertoire was sequenced with immunoSEQ multiplex PCR; TCRdb's copy has only in-frame clones and lacks some. Among about 150,000 clones, 80% to 95% were seen once, and the ten largest hold approximately 6.3%. Material: peripheral blood, obtained 28 days after the second AZD1222 dose. These receptors were collected from an adult who received the AZD1222 COVID-19 vaccine.

J is TRBJ2-7 and V is TRBV4-2; 9 bases fit TRBD1. J was trimmed by 7 bases and V by 5 bases; bases with no gene match: 12. The CDR3 length is 15 residues. The germline gives CDR1 LGHNA, CDR2 YNFKEQ. CDR3 sequence: CASSKGGQGPLEQYF. The CDR3 DNA reads TGTGCCAGCAGCAAAGGGGGACAGGGTCCCCTGGAGCAGTACTTC.

This chain connects TRBV18 to TRBJ1-2; TRBD1 is a possible D gene (5 bases). This CDR3 spans 16 amino acids. The V end was cut by 4 bases, the J end by 2 bases, with 17 bases between. Germline V gene sequence: CDR1 KGHSH, CDR2 LQKENI. DNA for the CDR3: TGTGCCAGCTCACTAGCTGGGGGTAAACTGAACTATGGCTACACCTTC. It is translated as CASSLAGGKLNYGYTF.

This chain joins TRBV5-4 and TRBJ1-2; the match to TRBD1 covers 7 bases. Germline V CDR1 and CDR2: SGHNT, YYREEE (reference sequence). CDR3 size: 15 residues. V dropped 4 bases and J dropped 4; count of bases not matched to a gene: 10. The CDR3 loop reads CASSASVGQIYGYTF. CDR3 sequence (DNA): TGTGCCAGCAGCGCCTCGGTGGGACAGATCTATGGCTACACCTTC. Drawing the rest from reference TRBV5-4 and TRBJ1-2, the complete variable domain is ETGVTQSPTHLIKTRGQQVTLRCSSQSGHNTVSWYQQALGQGPQFIFQYYREEENGRGNFPPRFSGLQFPNYSSELNVNALELDDSALYLCASSASVGQIYGYTFGSGTRLTVV.

The chain employs TRBV12-3 or TRBV12-4 and TRBJ1-5, with unresolved D. Trimming stripped 4 bases from V and 4 bases from J, with 8 bases between. The CDR3 runs 13 residues. CDR3 in DNA: TGTGCCAGCAGTTGGGCTGAGAATCAGCCCCAGCATTTT. Translated: CASSWAENQPQHF.

V usage is TRBV3-1 (or the pseudogene TRBV3-2) and J usage is TRBJ1-5, with D uncertain. The length of the CDR3 is 15 residues. Germline assignment: CDR1 LGHDT and CDR2 YNNKEL (reference sequence). With 1 base removed from V and 7 bases from J, the gap between germline ends came to 14 bases. The CDR3 DNA reads as TGTGCCAGCAGCCAAGGCCCTGAAGGAGTCCAGCCCCAGCATTTT. Its protein is CASSQGPEGVQPQHF.

The chain employs TRBV5-1 and TRBJ1-2; D possibly corresponds to TRBD1 (6 bases). Trimming removed 3 bases at V and 8 bases at J, with 23 bases between. The germline gives CDR1 SGHRS, CDR2 YFSETQ. This CDR3 contains 16 residues. The CDR3 region is CASSSGPGASGGGYTF. The CDR3 bases are TGCGCCAGCAGCTCCGGCCCGGGGGCTTCAGGAGGAGGCTACACCTTC.

The chain is built from TRBV19 and TRBJ1-4, with no clear D. The germline gives CDR1 LNHDA, CDR2 SQIVND (reference sequence). There are 14 residues in the CDR3. The V end was cut by 2 bases, the J end by 3 bases, with 7 bases between. The DNA for the CDR3 is TGTGCCAGTAGTATATGGGGATCTAATGAAAAACTGTTTTTT. Encoded protein: CASSIWGSNEKLFF.

The genes are TRBV28 and TRBJ1-2; D is perhaps TRBD1 (6 bases). This CDR3 is built from 14 residues. Trimming took off 6 bases at V and 4 bases at J, with 15 bases between the two ends. The germline CDR1 and CDR2 sequences are MDHEN and SYDVKM. The CDR3 nucleotides are TGTGCCAGCAGCCCGGGGGCGCATACCTATGGCTACACCTTC. Translating it yields CASSPGAHTYGYTF.

The chain joins TRBV5-1 to TRBJ1-6; D is uncertain. Trimming left V 0 bases short and J 10 bases short, with 17 bases between. Germline V gene sequence: CDR1 SGHRS, CDR2 YFSETQ. CDR3 length: 16 residues. Here the CDR3 reads CASSLEGGGLRSPLHF. The DNA of the CDR3 is TGCGCCAGCAGCTTGGAAGGTGGAGGCTTGAGGTCACCCCTCCACTTT.